Sequencing of this T cell receptor (beta chain) was carried out in a study of identifying expanded T cells in peripheral blood. The data were produced by immunoSEQ multiplex PCR, yet TCRdb's version contains in-frame clones alone and is incomplete. The sample comprises 65,000 to 95,000 clones, about 90% of which are singletons, and about 7% rests with the top ten. The CDR3 contains 16 residues. Per the germline V gene, CDR1 is GTSNPN and CDR2 is SVGIG (reference sequence). With V trimmed by 3 bases and J by 2 bases, 9 bases remained unmatched. Healthy donors had no documented immune events, such as infections, while sampled.

The sample comprised blood. The chain links TRBV30 to TRBJ1-3; TRBD1 matches at 8 bases. The clonotype comes from a person aged 18 to 75 in good health. This CDR3 is CAWSPEDRATGNTIYF. CDR3 sequence (DNA): TGTGCCTGGAGCCCCGAGGACAGGGCCACTGGAAACACCATATATTTT. The full variable domain, completed using reference TRBV30 and TRBJ1-3, is SQTIHQWPATLVQPVGSPLSLECTVEGTSNPNLYWYRQAAGRGLQLLFYSVGIGQISSEVPQNLSASRPQDRQFILSSKKLLLSDSGFYLCAWSPEDRATGNTIYFGEGSWLTVV.